The following is a T cell receptor beta chain sequence with its context. The data were obtained in a study of T-cell reconstitution after alpha-beta-depleted transplantation in children. Using unique molecular identifiers, the investigators prepared the TCRbeta library. TCRdb re-derived calls from the PCR reads in MiXCR, one entry per CDR3 protein. The repertoire has 200,000 to 250,000 distinct CDR3 sequences, about 9.5% of them found once; the top ten carry 5% to 7%. The TCR originated in a human donor who donated a stem cell graft to a child with acute lymphoblastic leukemia. The sequenced sample was PBMCs from the stem cell graft donor, obtained from the stem cell graft.

DNA of the CDR3: TGCGCCAGCAGCCAAGGGATTGGGGCCCCCTACGAGCAGTACTTC. Protein: CASSQGIGAPYEQYF. This chain connects TRBV4-3 to TRBJ2-7, with D perhaps matching TRBD1 (5 bases). CDR1 and CDR2 from the germline V gene are LGHNA and YSLEER. CDR3 length equals 15 residues. Trimming cost V 1 base and J 2 bases, with 12 bases left between them.